This T cell receptor (beta chain) was recovered during a study of T cells in Graves' hyperthyroidism and ophthalmopathy. Stability of Graves' hyperthyroidism was defined as absent ophthalmopathy progression within 18 months. Uncontrolled infection, other autoimmune disease, pregnancy or lactation disqualified patients from enrolment. Orbital computed tomography and thyroid ultrasound, together with serum TRAb and thyroxine and clinical symptoms, were used for diagnoses. V was clipped by 6 bases and J by 1 base, with 13 bases between them. CDR3 size: 15 residues. The germline CDR1 and CDR2 sequences are MNHNS and SASEGT. The table lists this clonotype with many counts. The TCR beta CDR3 regions underwent amplification using RNA transcripts as the source. RT-PCR in the first round (using the HTBI primer set) targeted the TCR CDR3. TCRdb ran MiXCR on the multiplex PCR reads and lists one entry per CDR3 protein. The sample shows over 500,000 distinct CDR3 sequences, 14% of them seen only once.

The receptor was derived from a woman aged 40 to 50 with Graves' hyperthyroidism. The sequenced sample consisted of blood. The V and J genes are TRBV6-1 and TRBJ2-1; D may be TRBD1 (6 bases). The CDR3 reads CASSDRDISYNEQFF. CDR3 sequence (DNA): TGTGCCAGCAGCGACCGGGACATTTCCTACAATGAGCAGTTCTTC.